Reported below is one T cell receptor (beta chain). The table came from immunoSEQ multiplex PCR; TCRdb's copy has only in-frame clones and leaves some out. This sample has about 70,000 clones, with roughly 98% found just once. The CDR3 covers 13 residues. CDR1 MDHEN and CDR2 SYDVKM come from the germline V gene. V dropped 6 bases and J dropped 8 bases, with 14 bases sitting between them. These data come from a study of technical replicates of blood from a few donors. The sample taken for sequencing was T cells isolated from PBMCs. The chain carries TRBV28 and TRBJ1-3; D call uncertain. The TCR originated in a human donor in good health. CDR3 coding DNA: TGTGCCAGCAGGAGCCCCGTATTTGACACCATATATTTT. Protein: CASRSPVFDTIYF. Together with reference TRBV28 and TRBJ1-3, the CDR3 gives the full variable domain: DVKVTQSSRYLVKRTGEKVFLECVQDMDHENMFWYRQDPGLGLRLIYFSYDVKMKEKGDIPEGYSVSREKKERFSLILESASTNQTSMYLCASRSPVFDTIYFGEGSWLTVV.